This T cell receptor beta chain comes out of a study of blood T cell repertoires in COVID-19. From germline, CDR1 is MNHNY and CDR2 SVGAGI (reference sequence). The CDR3 spans 23 residues. V was clipped by 6 bases and J by 0 bases; unmatched bases: 20. Produced via immunoSEQ multiplex PCR; TCRdb's table is partial and in-frame only. The sample includes tens of thousands of clones, about three quarters of them seen just once. The sample consisted of peripheral blood. The receptor's source is a human donor in a cohort sampled during active COVID-19. This rearrangement joins TRBV6-6 to TRBJ2-1; 16 bases map to TRBD2. DNA for the CDR3: TGTGCCAGCAGGCGACCGGGACTAGCGGGAGGGCCCCCTTGGTCTAACTCCTACAATGAGCAGTTCTTC. Translation gives CASRRPGLAGGPPWSNSYNEQFF.